A selection of T cell receptor beta chains follows, all from one sample in a study of identical twins. A single record per CDR3 protein comes from TCRdb applying MiXCR to the 5' RACE reads. The sample has 300,000 to 400,000 distinct CDR3 sequences; approximately 9.1% are singletons. The source material was naive T cells sorted from blood. These receptors all stem from a woman in her fifties or sixties in good health. Both conserved end residues are part of each CDR3. The D gene is left open where the match is weak. Size is omitted from some rows. Given values are once, few, many or a class for expanded clones.

D,J,size,V,DNA,CDR3
-,TRBJ1-2,many,TRBV25-1,TGTGCCAGCAGTGAAGAATGGGGGCGGGATGGCTACACCTTC,CASSEEWGRDGYTF
-,TRBJ2-3,many,TRBV3-1,TGTGCCAGCAGCCAAGGCGCCACGGAACTTAGCACAGATACGCAGTATTTT,CASSQGATELSTDTQYF
-,TRBJ2-7,few,TRBV7-8,TGTGCCAGCAGCCGTCGGACGGACTACGAGCAGTACTTC,CASSRRTDYEQYF
TRBD2,TRBJ2-1,-,TRBV4-2,TGTGCCAGCAGCCAAGGGACTAGCGGGAGTATAGATGAGCAGTTCTTC,CASSQGTSGSIDEQFF
TRBD2,TRBJ2-4,-,TRBV6-2/TRBV6-3,TGTGCCAGCAGTTACCCCCAATTTAGCGGGAGGACGGACATTCAGTACTTC,CASSYPQFSGRTDIQYF
-,TRBJ2-2,-,TRBV25-1,TGTGCCAGCAATCCCGGAGGGCCGCTCACCGGGGAGCTGTTTTTT,CASNPGGPLTGELFF
TRBD1,TRBJ2-1,-,TRBV6-6,TGTGCCAGCAGTCGAACCAGGGGGCCCTACAATGAGCAGTTCTTC,CASSRTRGPYNEQFF
-,TRBJ2-4,-,TRBV5-1,TGCGCCAGCAGCCCCCTCTTCCGGGTGGGGGCCAAAAACATTCAGTACTTC,CASSPLFRVGAKNIQYF
-,TRBJ2-5,few,TRBV6-5,TGTGCCAGCAGTTACTCAGTCGGCGCCCGAGAGACCCAGTACTTC,CASSYSVGARETQYF
-,TRBJ2-1,many,TRBV6-6,TGTGCCAGCGTCCAGGGGGGGTCCTACAATGAGCAGTTCTTC,CASVQGGSYNEQFF
TRBD1,TRBJ2-1,-,TRBV5-1,TGCGCCAGCAGCCACCGGGACAGGGGGCGAAATGAGCAGTTCTTC,CASSHRDRGRNEQFF
TRBD1,TRBJ1-2,-,TRBV6-6,TGTGCCAGCAATGAAATCCGGGACAGGGGACGAGGCTACACCTTC,CASNEIRDRGRGYTF
TRBD2,TRBJ2-3,few,TRBV5-1,TGCGCCAGCGGTAGCGGGAGACGAGTGACGGATACGCAGTATTTT,CASGSGRRVTDTQYF
TRBD2,TRBJ2-1,-,TRBV12-3/TRBV12-4,TGTGCCAGCAGTCCCCGGACTAGCTTCAGTAATGAGCAGTTCTTC,CASSPRTSFSNEQFF
-,TRBJ1-1,few,TRBV5-1,TGCGCCAGCAGCCGAGGTAGGAGGGTCAGGAACACTGAAGCTTTCTTT,CASSRGRRVRNTEAFF
-,TRBJ1-4,-,TRBV6-1,TGTGCCAGCAGTGAAGTAAGGGAAAAACTGTTTTTT,CASSEVREKLFF
-,TRBJ2-1,-,TRBV12-3/TRBV12-4,TGTGCCAGCAGTTTGGTTGGGGCCCAAACCCCGTTCTTC,CASSLVGAQTPFF
TRBD1,TRBJ2-1,-,TRBV7-2,TGTGCCAGCAGCCGTTCGACAGGGCGTACCCCCAATGAGCAGTTCTTC,CASSRSTGRTPNEQFF
-,TRBJ2-3,-,TRBV6-1,TGTGCCAGCAGTGAACAGACAGTGTCCACAGATACGCAGTATTTT,CASSEQTVSTDTQYF
-,TRBJ2-3,few,TRBV5-1,TGCGCCAGCAGCTTCGGACAGCTCATATCGCGCACAGATACGCAGTATTTT,CASSFGQLISRTDTQYF
TRBD2,TRBJ2-7,-,TRBV11-3,TGTGCCAGCAGCTCGACTTCTAGCGGCACCGAACTCTACGAGCAGTACTTC,CASSSTSSGTELYEQYF
TRBD1,TRBJ2-7,-,TRBV3-1,TGTGCCAGCAGCTCCGGGACAGGGGTCGCCGAGCAGTACTTC,CASSSGTGVAEQYF
-,TRBJ1-1,many,TRBV7-9,TGTGCCAGCAGCTTCGGGACAACGAACACTGAAGCTTTCTTT,CASSFGTTNTEAFF
-,TRBJ2-1,many,TRBV29-1,TGCAGCGTTACCACATCGCAGGGCTGGGGCAATGAGCAGTTCTTC,CSVTTSQGWGNEQFF
-,TRBJ2-7,few,TRBV27,TGTGCCAGCGGGGACCGTGGGTCCTACGAGCAGTACTTC,CASGDRGSYEQYF
TRBD1,TRBJ1-1,few,TRBV5-1,TGCGCCAGCAAAGGGGGCTCGGACACTGAAGCTTTCTTT,CASKGGSDTEAFF
-,TRBJ2-5,few,TRBV20-1,TGCAGTGCCACCAATGGCGAGACCCAGTACTTC,CSATNGETQYF
-,TRBJ2-1,many,TRBV4-1,TGCGCCAGCAGCCTTCTTTCGGCCCCCCCTCGGTTCTTC,CASSLLSAPPRFF
-,TRBJ1-5,many,TRBV4-1,TGCGCCAGCAGCCAGTTACAAGCAAGGGGTTCCGAGGAGCCCCAGCATTTT,CASSQLQARGSEEPQHF
-,TRBJ2-1,few,TRBV11-2,TGTGCCAGCAGCTTAGATGGGGGGCGGGGCAATGAGCAGTTCTTC,CASSLDGGRGNEQFF
TRBD1,TRBJ2-5,-,TRBV5-1,TGCGCCAGCAGCTTGGTACGCACAGGGGACCAAGAGACCCAGTACTTC,CASSLVRTGDQETQYF